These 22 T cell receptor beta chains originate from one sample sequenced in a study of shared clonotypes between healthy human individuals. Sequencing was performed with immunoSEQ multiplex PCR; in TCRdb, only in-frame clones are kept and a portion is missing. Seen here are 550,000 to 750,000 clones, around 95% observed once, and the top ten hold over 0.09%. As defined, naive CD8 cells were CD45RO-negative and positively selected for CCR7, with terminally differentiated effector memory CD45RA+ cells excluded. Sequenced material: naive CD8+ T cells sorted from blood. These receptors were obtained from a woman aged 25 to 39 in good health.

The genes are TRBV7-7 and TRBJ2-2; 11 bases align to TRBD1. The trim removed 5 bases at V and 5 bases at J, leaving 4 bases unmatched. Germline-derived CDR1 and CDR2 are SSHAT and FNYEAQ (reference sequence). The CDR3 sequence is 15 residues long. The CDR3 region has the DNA TGTGCCAGCAGCCCTGGGACAGGGGGAACCGGGGAGCTGTTTTTT. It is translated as CASSPGTGGTGELFF.

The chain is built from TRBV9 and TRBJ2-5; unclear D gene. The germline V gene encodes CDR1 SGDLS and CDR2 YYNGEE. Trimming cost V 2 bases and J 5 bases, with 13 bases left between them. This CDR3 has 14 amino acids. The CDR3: CASSVTEVTETQYF. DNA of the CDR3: TGTGCCAGCAGCGTTACAGAGGTCACGGAGACCCAGTACTTC.

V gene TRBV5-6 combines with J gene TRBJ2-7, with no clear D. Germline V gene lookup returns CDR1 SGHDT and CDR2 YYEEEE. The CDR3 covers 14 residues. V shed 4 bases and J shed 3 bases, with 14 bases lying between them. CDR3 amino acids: CASSSTDGYYEQYF. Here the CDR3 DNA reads TGTGCCAGCAGCAGCACCGACGGTTACTACGAGCAGTACTTC.

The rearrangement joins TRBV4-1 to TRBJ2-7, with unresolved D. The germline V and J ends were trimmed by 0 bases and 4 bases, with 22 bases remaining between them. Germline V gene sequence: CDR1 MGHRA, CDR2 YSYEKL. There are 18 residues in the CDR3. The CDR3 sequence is CASSQDLPGVVLQYEQYF. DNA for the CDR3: TGCGCCAGCAGCCAAGATCTGCCCGGTGTGGTCCTTCAGTACGAGCAGTACTTC.

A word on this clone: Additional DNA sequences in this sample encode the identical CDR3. The CDR3 loop reads CASSLGLAGYEQYF. Here the CDR3 DNA reads TGTGCCAGCAGCTTAGGGCTAGCGGGTTACGAGCAGTACTTC. The chain carries TRBV13 and TRBJ2-7; 8 nucleotides agree with TRBD2. Germline CDR1 is PRHDT and CDR2 is FYEKMQ (reference sequence). The CDR3 has 14 residues. After removal of 0 bases from V and 4 bases from J, the junction contained 2 bases not matched to a gene. The whole variable domain, filled in from reference TRBV13 and TRBJ2-7, reads AAGVIQSPRHLIKEKRETATLKCYPIPRHDTVYWYQQGPGQDPQFLISFYEKMQSDKGSIPDRFSAQQFSDYHSELNMSSLELGDSALYFCASSLGLAGYEQYFGPGTRLTVT.

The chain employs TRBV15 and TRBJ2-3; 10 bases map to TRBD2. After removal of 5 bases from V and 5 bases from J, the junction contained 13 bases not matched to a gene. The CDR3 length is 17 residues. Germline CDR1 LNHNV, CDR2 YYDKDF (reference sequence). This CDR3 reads CATSGAASGRLIDTQYF. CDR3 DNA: TGTGCCACCAGCGGGGCGGCTAGCGGGAGATTGATAGATACGCAGTATTTT.

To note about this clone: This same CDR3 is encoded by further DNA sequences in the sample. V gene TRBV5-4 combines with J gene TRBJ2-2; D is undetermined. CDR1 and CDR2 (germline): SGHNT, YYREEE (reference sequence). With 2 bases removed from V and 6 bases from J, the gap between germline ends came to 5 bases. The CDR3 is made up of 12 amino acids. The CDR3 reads CASSFSPGELFF. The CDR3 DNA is TGTGCCAGCAGCTTTTCCCCCGGGGAGCTGTTTTTT.

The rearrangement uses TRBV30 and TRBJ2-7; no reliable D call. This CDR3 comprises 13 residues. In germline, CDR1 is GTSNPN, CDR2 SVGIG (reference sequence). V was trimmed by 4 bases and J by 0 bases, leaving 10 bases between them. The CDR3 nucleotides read TGTGCCTGGAAGGGTCTTCCCTCCTACGAGCAGTACTTC. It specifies CAWKGLPSYEQYF.

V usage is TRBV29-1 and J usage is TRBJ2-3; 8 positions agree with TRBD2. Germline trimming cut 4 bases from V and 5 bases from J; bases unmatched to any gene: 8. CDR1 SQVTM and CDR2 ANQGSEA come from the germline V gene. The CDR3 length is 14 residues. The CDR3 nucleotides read TGCAGCGTTGGGGGAGCGGGAGTGGGAGATACGCAGTATTTT. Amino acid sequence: CSVGGAGVGDTQYF.

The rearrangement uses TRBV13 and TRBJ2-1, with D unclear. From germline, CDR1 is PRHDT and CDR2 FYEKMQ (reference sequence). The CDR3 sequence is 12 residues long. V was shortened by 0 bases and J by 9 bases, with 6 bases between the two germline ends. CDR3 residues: CASSLGHFEQFF. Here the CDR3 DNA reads TGTGCCAGCAGCTTAGGACACTTTGAGCAGTTCTTC. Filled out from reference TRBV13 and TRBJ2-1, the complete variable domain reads AAGVIQSPRHLIKEKRETATLKCYPIPRHDTVYWYQQGPGQDPQFLISFYEKMQSDKGSIPDRFSAQQFSDYHSELNMSSLELGDSALYFCASSLGHFEQFFGPGTRLTVL.

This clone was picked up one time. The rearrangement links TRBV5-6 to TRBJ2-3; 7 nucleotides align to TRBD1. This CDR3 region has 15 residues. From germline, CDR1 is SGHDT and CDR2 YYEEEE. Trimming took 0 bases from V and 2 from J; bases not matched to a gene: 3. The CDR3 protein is CASSLGTGYTDTQYF. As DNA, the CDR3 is TGTGCCAGCAGCTTGGGGACAGGATACACAGATACGCAGTATTTT.

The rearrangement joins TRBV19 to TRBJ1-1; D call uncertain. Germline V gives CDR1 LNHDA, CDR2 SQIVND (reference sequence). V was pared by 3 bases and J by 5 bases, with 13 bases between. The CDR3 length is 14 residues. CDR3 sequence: CASSMDAWGTEAFF. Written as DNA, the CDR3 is TGTGCCAGTAGTATGGACGCCTGGGGAACTGAAGCTTTCTTT.

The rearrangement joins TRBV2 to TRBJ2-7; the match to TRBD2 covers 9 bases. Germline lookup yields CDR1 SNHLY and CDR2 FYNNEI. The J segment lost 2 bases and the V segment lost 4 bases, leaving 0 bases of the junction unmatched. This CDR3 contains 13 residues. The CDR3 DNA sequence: TGTGCCAGCAGTGGACTAGCGGCCTACGAGCAGTACTTC. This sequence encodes CASSGLAAYEQYF.

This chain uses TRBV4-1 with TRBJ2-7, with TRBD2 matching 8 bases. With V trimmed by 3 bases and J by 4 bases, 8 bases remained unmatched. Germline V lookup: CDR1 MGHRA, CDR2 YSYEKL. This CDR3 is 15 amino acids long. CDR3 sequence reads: CASSQRGANGYEQYF. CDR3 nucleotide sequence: TGCGCCAGCAGCCAGCGGGGGGCTAATGGTTACGAGCAGTACTTC.

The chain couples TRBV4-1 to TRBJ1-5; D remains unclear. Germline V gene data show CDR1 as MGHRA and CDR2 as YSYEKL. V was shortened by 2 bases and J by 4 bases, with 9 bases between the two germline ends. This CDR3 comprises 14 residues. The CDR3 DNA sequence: TGCGCCAGCAGCCAAAGAACAGATAATCAGCCCCAGCATTTT. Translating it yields CASSQRTDNQPQHF.

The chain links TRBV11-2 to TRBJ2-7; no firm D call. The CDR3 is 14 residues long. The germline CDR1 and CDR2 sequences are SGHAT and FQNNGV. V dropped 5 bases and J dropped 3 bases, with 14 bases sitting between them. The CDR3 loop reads CASSLDPTGYEQYF. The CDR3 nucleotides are TGTGCCAGCAGCCTGGACCCGACGGGCTACGAGCAGTACTTC.

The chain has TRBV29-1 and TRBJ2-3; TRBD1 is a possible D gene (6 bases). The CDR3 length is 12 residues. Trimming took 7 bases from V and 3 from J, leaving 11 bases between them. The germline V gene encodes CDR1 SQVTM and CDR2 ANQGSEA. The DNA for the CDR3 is TGCAGCGCACAGGGCCCTACAGATACGCAGTATTTT. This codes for CSAQGPTDTQYF.

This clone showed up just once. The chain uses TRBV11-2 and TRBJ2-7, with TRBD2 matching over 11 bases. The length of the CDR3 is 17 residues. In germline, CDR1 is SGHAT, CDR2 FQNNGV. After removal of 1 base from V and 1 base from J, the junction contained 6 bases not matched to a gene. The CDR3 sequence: CASSLVLAGAPSYEQYF. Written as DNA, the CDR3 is TGTGCCAGCAGCTTAGTACTAGCGGGAGCGCCGTCCTACGAGCAGTACTTC.

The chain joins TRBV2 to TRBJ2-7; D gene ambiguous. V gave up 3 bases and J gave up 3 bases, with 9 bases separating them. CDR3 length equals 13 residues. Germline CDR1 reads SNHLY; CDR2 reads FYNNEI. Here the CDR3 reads CASSDPGRYEQYF. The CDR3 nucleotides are TGTGCCAGCAGTGATCCAGGCCGCTACGAGCAGTACTTC.

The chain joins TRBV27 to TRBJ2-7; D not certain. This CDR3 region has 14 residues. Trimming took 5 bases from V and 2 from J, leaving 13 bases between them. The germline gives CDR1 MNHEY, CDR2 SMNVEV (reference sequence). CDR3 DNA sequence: TGTGCCAGCAGTGAAGGAGAGGACCCCTACGAGCAGTACTTC. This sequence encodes CASSEGEDPYEQYF.

As DNA, the CDR3 is TGTGCCAGCAGCTCCCCCCTAGAAGAGTACTTC. It is translated as CASSSPLEEYF. This rearrangement joins TRBV5-6 to TRBJ2-5; D is ambiguous. The germline gives CDR1 SGHDT, CDR2 YYEEEE. V gave up 3 bases and J gave up 12 bases, with 12 bases separating them. The CDR3 extends over 11 amino acids. Looking up the rest from reference TRBV5-6 and TRBJ2-5 gives the full variable domain: DAGVTQSPTHLIKTRGQQVTLRCSPKSGHDTVSWYQQALGQGPQFIFQYYEEEERQRGNFPDRFSGHQFPNYSSELNVNALLLGDSALYLCASSSPLEEYFGPGTRLLVL.

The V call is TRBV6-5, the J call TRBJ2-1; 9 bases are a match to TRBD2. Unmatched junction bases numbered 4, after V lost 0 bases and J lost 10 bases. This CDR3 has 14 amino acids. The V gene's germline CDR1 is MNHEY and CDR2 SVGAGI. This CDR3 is CASSYSDSGREQFF. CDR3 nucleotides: TGTGCCAGCAGTTACTCAGATAGCGGGAGAGAGCAGTTCTTC.